Below, 7 T cell receptor beta chains from the same sample are listed, as sequenced in a study of OX40 agonist ivuxolimab in advanced cancers. This table comes from immunoSEQ multiplex PCR, and its TCRdb copy is limited to in-frame clones, with some not included. The repertoire consists of tens of thousands of clones, with around 93% occurring once and the leading ten covering 8.7%. The starting material was CD4+ or CD8+ T cells sorted from blood, obtained in a trial of the OX40 agonist ivuxolimab. The receptors were sampled from an adult with an advanced solid tumor such as melanoma, head and neck, liver or kidney cancer.

V usage is TRBV4-1 and J usage is TRBJ1-3; D is ambiguous. The length of the CDR3 is 14 residues. Trimming took off 8 bases at V and 0 bases at J, with 11 bases between the two ends. Looked up from germline, CDR1 is MGHRA and CDR2 is YSYEKL. In nucleotides, the CDR3 is TGCGCCAGCTCTGAGGGAAACTCTGGAAACACCATATATTTT. Translating gives CASSEGNSGNTIYF.

This chain joins TRBV27 and TRBJ1-1; possibly TRBD1 for D (5 bases). Germline loops: CDR1 MNHEY, CDR2 SMNVEV (reference sequence). Trimming stripped 5 bases from V and 3 bases from J, with 10 bases between. The CDR3 has 13 amino acids. CDR3 protein: CASSLGRYTEAFF. The CDR3 bases are TGTGCCAGCAGTCTGGGGCGGTACACTGAAGCTTTCTTT.

The chain couples TRBV30 to TRBJ2-1, with D uncertain. The ends were cut back, 3 bases at V and 8 bases at J, with 11 bases in the middle. This CDR3 spans 12 amino acids. Per the germline V gene, CDR1 is GTSNPN and CDR2 is SVGIG (reference sequence). The CDR3 is CAWSILGDEQFF. CDR3 bases: TGTGCCTGGAGCATCCTAGGCGATGAGCAGTTCTTC.

A note on this clone: One end of the junction fails to match germline, which may point to a read error. V gene TRBV7-7 combines with J gene TRBJ2-3, with 7 bases matching TRBD2. The CDR3 runs to 15 residues. From germline, CDR1 is SSHAT and CDR2 FNYEAQ (reference sequence). DNA of the CDR3: TGTGCTAGCAGCTTAGGGGAGGGAGGCGCAGATACGCAGTATTTT. This translates into CASSLGEGGADTQYF. The complete variable domain, with remaining parts taken from reference TRBV7-7 and TRBJ2-3, reads GAGVSQSPRYKVTKRGQDVTLRCDPISSHATLYWYQQALGQGPEFLTYFNYEAQPDKSGLPSDRFSAERPEGSISTLTIQRTEQRDSAMYRCASSLGEGGADTQYFGPGTRLTVL.

This rearrangement joins TRBV5-1 to TRBJ2-7; D remains unclear. This CDR3 region has 15 residues. In germline, CDR1 is SGHRS, CDR2 YFSETQ. V lost 6 bases, J lost 4 bases, and 20 bases lay in between. CDR3 coding DNA: TGCGCCAGCAACCCAGAGGACCCGATCCTTTACGAGCAGTACTTC. This encodes CASNPEDPILYEQYF.

The V gene is TRBV4-1, the J gene TRBJ2-7; D remains unclear. Germline CDR1 reads MGHRA; CDR2 reads YSYEKL. The CDR3 has 15 residues. V lost 3 bases and J lost 2, with 14 bases in between. The CDR3: CASSHGRSTPYEQYF. DNA of the CDR3: TGCGCCAGCAGCCACGGACGGAGTACCCCCTACGAGCAGTACTTC.

V and J are TRBV25-1 and TRBJ2-5, with D possibly matching TRBD2 (6 bases). The CDR3 is 13 residues long. Germline values: CDR1 MGHDK, CDR2 SYGVNS. Trimming took off 6 bases at V and 3 bases at J, with 11 bases between the two ends. Here the CDR3 reads CASSDGGKETQYF. The CDR3 nucleotides are TGTGCCAGCAGCGATGGGGGGAAAGAGACCCAGTACTTC. The complete variable domain, with remaining parts taken from reference TRBV25-1 and TRBJ2-5, reads EADIYQTPRYLVIGTGKKITLECSQTMGHDKMYWYQQDPGMELHLIHYSYGVNSTEKGDLSSESTVSRIRTEHFPLTLESARPSHTSQYLCASSDGGKETQYFGPGTRLLVL.